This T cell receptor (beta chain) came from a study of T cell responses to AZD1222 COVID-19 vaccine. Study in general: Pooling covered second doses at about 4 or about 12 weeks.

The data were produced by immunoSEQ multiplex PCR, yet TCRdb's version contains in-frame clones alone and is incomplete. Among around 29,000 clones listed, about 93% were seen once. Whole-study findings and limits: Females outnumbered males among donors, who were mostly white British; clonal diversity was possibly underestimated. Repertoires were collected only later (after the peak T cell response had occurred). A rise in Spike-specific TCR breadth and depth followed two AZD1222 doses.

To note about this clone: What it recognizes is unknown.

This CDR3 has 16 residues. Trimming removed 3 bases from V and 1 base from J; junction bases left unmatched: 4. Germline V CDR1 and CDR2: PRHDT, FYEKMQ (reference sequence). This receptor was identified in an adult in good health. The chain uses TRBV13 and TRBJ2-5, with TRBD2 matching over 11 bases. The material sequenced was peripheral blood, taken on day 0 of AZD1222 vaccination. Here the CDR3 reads CASSFLTSGVQETQYF. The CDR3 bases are TGTGCCAGCAGCTTCCTGACTAGCGGGGTCCAAGAGACCCAGTACTTC.